Listed here are 32 T cell receptor beta chains from one sample, sequenced in a study of cytomegalovirus exposure and HLA in healthy donors. The PCR ran on 60 Vbeta and 13 Jbeta primers. Produced via immunoSEQ multiplex PCR; TCRdb's table is partial and in-frame only. The top ten hold 1% to 1.5% of the sample, which has 130,000 to 150,000 clones, 73% seen once. Sequencing was carried out using PBMCs. These receptors originate from a woman between 40 and 50 years old in good health and CMV-seronegative.

The chain joins TRBV19 to TRBJ1-5; 7 bases are a match to TRBD1. CDR3 length equals 15 residues. Looked up from germline, CDR1 is LNHDA and CDR2 is SQIVND (reference sequence). V gave up 7 bases and J gave up 9 bases; unmatched junction bases: 15. CDR3 sequence (DNA): TGTGCCAGTAACCGGCCGGGACAGCGGGTTCTGCCCCAGCATTTT. Amino acids: CASNRPGQRVLPQHF.

The rearrangement uses TRBV7-3 and TRBJ2-3; 7 positions agree with TRBD2. After removal of 0 bases from V and 3 bases from J, the junction contained 3 bases not matched to a gene. The CDR3 loop spans 15 amino acids. Germline V lookup: CDR1 SGHTA, CDR2 FQGTGA. DNA of the CDR3: TGTGCCAGCAGCTTAACGGCGGGGGAGACAGATACGCAGTATTTT. Encoded protein: CASSLTAGETDTQYF.

V is TRBV11-2 and J is TRBJ2-7, with 12 bases that match TRBD2. From germline, CDR1 is SGHAT and CDR2 FQNNGV. This CDR3 is built from 14 residues. V shed 3 bases and J 6 bases; nucleotides not matched to a gene: 3. Here the CDR3 DNA reads TGTGCCAGCAGCTTGACTAGCGGGGGAATCGAGCAGTACGTC. Protein: CASSLTSGGIEQYV.

This chain links TRBV4-1 with TRBJ1-5; 8 bases match TRBD1. The V segment lost 1 base and the J segment 3 bases; nucleotides outside the gene matches: 5. The CDR3 consists of 16 residues. Germline lookup yields CDR1 MGHRA and CDR2 YSYEKL. CDR3 sequence: CASSQVPGQDNQPQHF. The CDR3 DNA reads as TGCGCCAGCAGCCAAGTCCCGGGACAGGACAATCAGCCCCAGCATTTT.

This chain joins TRBV6-4 and TRBJ1-5; no clear D. Germline V CDR1 and CDR2: MRHNA, SNTAGT. V gave up 10 bases and J gave up 0 bases, with 13 bases separating them. The CDR3 totals 14 residues. CDR3 loop: CATERRDSNQPQHF. The CDR3 nucleotides read TGTGCCACCGAGAGGAGGGATAGCAATCAGCCCCAGCATTTT.

The chain joins TRBV9 to TRBJ2-7; TRBD1 aligns across 9 bases. TRBJ2-5 matches the DNA end more closely, so the J call is doubtful. This CDR3 spans 16 amino acids. Germline V lookup: CDR1 SGDLS, CDR2 YYNGEE. The CDR3 DNA sequence: TGTGCCAGCAGCGCCCCGGGACAGGGTGACCAAGAGACCCAGTACTTC. Its translation is CASSAPGQGDQETQYF.

The V and J genes are TRBV4-1 and TRBJ2-5; 9 nucleotides line up with TRBD1. The CDR3 consists of 16 residues. Per the germline V gene, CDR1 is MGHRA and CDR2 is YSYEKL. V was clipped by 6 bases and J by 5 bases; unmatched bases: 13. Written as DNA, the CDR3 is TGCGCCAGCAGTCCCCGGGACAGGGAAATCCGGGAGACCCAGTACTTC. Translating it yields CASSPRDREIRETQYF.

This chain joins TRBV4-3 and TRBJ1-1; 8 bases are a match to TRBD1. In germline, CDR1 is LGHNA, CDR2 YSLEER. J was trimmed by 0 bases and V by 4 bases; bases with no gene match: 13. The CDR3 extends over 18 amino acids. For the CDR3, the DNA is TGCGCCAGCAGCCCGCAGCGTAGGGACAGGTTACTGAACACTGAAGCTTTCTTT. Protein: CASSPQRRDRLLNTEAFF.

The V gene is TRBV7-9, the J gene TRBJ2-3; TRBD1 matches 10 bases. The CDR3 has 17 amino acids. Unmatched junction bases numbered 13, after V lost 5 bases and J lost 5 bases. Germline lookup yields CDR1 SEHNR and CDR2 FQNEAQ (reference sequence). This CDR3 is CASSTGAGQGTRDTQYF. The CDR3 DNA sequence: TGTGCCAGCAGCACTGGGGCGGGACAGGGGACTAGAGATACGCAGTATTTT.

This rearrangement joins TRBV18 to TRBJ2-7, with 7 bases identical to TRBD1. The V gene end was trimmed by 6 bases and the J gene end by 6 bases; junction bases not matched to a gene: 8. Germline lookup yields CDR1 KGHSH and CDR2 LQKENI. The CDR3 has 13 amino acids. CDR3 DNA sequence: TGTGCCAGCTCTGACAGGGAAGGGAGCGAGCAGTACGTC. Encoded protein: CASSDREGSEQYV.

The V call is TRBV13, the J call TRBJ2-3, with 9 bases lining up with TRBD1. With 3 bases clipped from V and 6 bases from J, the junction kept 7 bases outside the gene matches. This CDR3 is built from 15 residues. Germline lookup yields CDR1 PRHDT and CDR2 FYEKMQ (reference sequence). The CDR3 nucleotides read TGTGCCAGCAGCTTCGGACAGGGGTTCGGGGATACGCAGTATTTT. Translating gives CASSFGQGFGDTQYF. The full variable domain, with the rest looked up from reference TRBV13 and TRBJ2-3, is AAGVIQSPRHLIKEKRETATLKCYPIPRHDTVYWYQQGPGQDPQFLISFYEKMQSDKGSIPDRFSAQQFSDYHSELNMSSLELGDSALYFCASSFGQGFGDTQYFGPGTRLTVL.

The genes are TRBV10-1 and TRBJ2-2; D is perhaps TRBD2 (5 bases). Germline V lookup: CDR1 WNHNN, CDR2 SYGVQD (reference sequence). This CDR3 spans 14 amino acids. The V end was cut by 4 bases, the J end by 1 base, with 7 bases between. The CDR3 region is CASSGGLNTGELFF. CDR3 in DNA: TGCGCCAGCAGTGGAGGGTTGAACACCGGGGAGCTGTTTTTT.

This chain connects TRBV27 to TRBJ2-7; 12 nucleotides line up with TRBD1. This CDR3 comprises 15 residues. The germline V gene has CDR1 MNHEY and CDR2 SMNVEV (reference sequence). V shed 0 bases and J 6 bases; nucleotides not matched to a gene: 3. CDR3 protein: CASSLSGTGGAEQYF. Written as DNA, the CDR3 is TGTGCCAGCAGTTTATCGGGGACAGGGGGCGCCGAGCAGTACTTC.

The chain combines TRBV28 with TRBJ2-3; 7 bases map to TRBD1. CDR1 MDHEN and CDR2 SYDVKM come from the germline V gene. Unmatched junction bases numbered 2, after V lost 2 bases and J lost 3 bases. The CDR3 totals 14 residues. Here the CDR3 reads CASSLGQVTDTQYF. The CDR3 region has the DNA TGTGCCAGCAGTTTAGGACAGGTAACAGATACGCAGTATTTT.

The chain joins TRBV14 to TRBJ1-1; the match to TRBD1 covers 10 bases. With 2 bases clipped from V and 4 bases from J, the junction kept 13 bases outside the gene matches. The germline gives CDR1 SGHDN, CDR2 FVKESK. The CDR3 sequence is 18 residues long. DNA of the CDR3: TGTGCCAGCAGCCAAATCCGGGACAGGGGCATTAAGAGCACTGAAGCTTTCTTT. Its translation is CASSQIRDRGIKSTEAFF.

The chain has TRBV5-6 and TRBJ1-1; D not resolved. Trimming removed 7 bases from V and 6 bases from J, with 22 bases in between. This CDR3 region has 15 residues. Germline CDR1 and CDR2: SGHDT and YYEEEE. CDR3 amino acids: CASALRGTFNAEAFF. Written as DNA, the CDR3 is TGTGCCAGCGCCCTAAGAGGCACTTTCAACGCTGAAGCTTTCTTT.

This clone was found a few times. The rearrangement uses TRBV6-1 and TRBJ2-7, with a possible D match to TRBD1 (6 bases). Trimming cost V 0 bases and J 3 bases, with 12 bases left between them. This CDR3 comprises 15 residues. CDR1 is MNHNS, CDR2 SASEGT, per germline. The CDR3 sequence is CASSEAPDSGYEQYV. The CDR3 nucleotides read TGTGCCAGCAGTGAAGCGCCGGACAGCGGCTACGAGCAGTACGTC.

The chain links TRBV2 to TRBJ2-7, with TRBD2 matching over 11 bases. V dropped 7 bases and J dropped 0; count of bases not matched to a gene: 5. The V gene's germline CDR1 is SNHLY and CDR2 FYNNEI. The CDR3 runs 15 residues. The CDR3 reads CASTFSGGDSYEQYF. Written as DNA, the CDR3 is TGTGCCAGCACCTTTAGCGGGGGGGACTCCTACGAGCAGTACTTC.

V is TRBV4-3 and J is TRBJ2-1; TRBD1 matches 8 bases. J gave up 6 bases and V 0 bases, and 7 bases lay outside the gene matches. The V gene's germline CDR1 is LGHNA and CDR2 YSLEER. CDR3 size: 16 residues. CDR3 residues: CASSQDLWGTGNEQFF. The CDR3 DNA sequence: TGCGCCAGCAGCCAAGATCTCTGGGGGACAGGCAATGAGCAGTTCTTC.

The V and J genes are TRBV5-1 and TRBJ2-7, with 10 bases matching TRBD2. The CDR3 runs to 14 residues. Germline values: CDR1 SGHRS, CDR2 YFSETQ. The V and J ends lost 5 bases and 5 bases, in that order; junction bases with no gene match: 7. The CDR3 spells CASRNSGGINEQYF. For the CDR3, the DNA is TGCGCCAGCAGAAATAGCGGGGGGATCAACGAGCAGTACTTC.

The chain has TRBV11-2 and TRBJ1-1; D unclear. The CDR3 length is 15 residues. V lost 0 bases and J 1 base, leaving 9 bases between the germline ends. Germline assignment: CDR1 SGHAT and CDR2 FQNNGV. The CDR3 nucleotides read TGTGCCAGCAGCTTAGACCCTTGGAGGAACACTGAAGCTTTCTTT. Its translation is CASSLDPWRNTEAFF.

The chain carries TRBV2 and TRBJ1-5; D ambiguous. Germline V lookup: CDR1 SNHLY, CDR2 FYNNEI. The germline V and J ends were trimmed by 3 bases and 0 bases, with 6 bases remaining between them. This CDR3 has 14 amino acids. The DNA of the CDR3 is TGTGCCAGCAGTGACCGTATTAGCAATCAGCCCCAGCATTTT. It encodes CASSDRISNQPQHF.

V usage is TRBV28 and J usage is TRBJ1-4; 9 bases line up with TRBD1. The CDR3 has 12 residues. The V gene's germline CDR1 is MDHEN and CDR2 SYDVKM. Trimming cost V 9 bases and J 6 bases; bases outside gene matches: 2. The CDR3 region has the DNA TGTGCCAGTAGACAGGGGGATGAAAAACTGTTTTTT. Protein product: CASRQGDEKLFF.

The chain links TRBV13 to TRBJ2-5; possibly TRBD2 for D (5 bases). The DNA end lines up better with TRBJ2-7; the J call may be wrong. CDR1 and CDR2 (germline): PRHDT, FYEKMQ (reference sequence). The CDR3 has 15 amino acids. CDR3 coding DNA: TGTGCCAGCAGCTCGTCGGAGGACGGAGCCTACGAGCAGTACTTC. Its protein is CASSSSEDGAYEQYF.

In its sample, this clone was seen once. The V call is TRBV6-1, the J call TRBJ2-5, with D tentatively TRBD2 (6 bases). The CDR3 totals 15 residues. Germline V gene sequence: CDR1 MNHNS, CDR2 SASEGT. V dropped 4 bases and J dropped 2 bases, with 14 bases sitting between them. CDR3 coding DNA: TGTGCCAGCAGTGTAATGGGGGGAACACAAGAGACCCAGTACTTC. The encoded protein is CASSVMGGTQETQYF.

This clone came up once. This chain links TRBV7-9 with TRBJ2-5; D is possibly TRBD1 (5 bases). CDR1 and CDR2 from the germline V gene are SEHNR and FQNEAQ (reference sequence). The CDR3 contains 14 residues. V was trimmed by 1 base and J by 5 bases, leaving 11 bases between them. The CDR3: CASSLGGRVETQYF. CDR3 bases: TGTGCCAGCAGCTTAGGGGGCAGGGTTGAGACCCAGTACTTC.

The chain couples TRBV5-1 to TRBJ2-3, with D tentatively TRBD1 (6 bases). V was clipped by 9 bases and J by 0 bases, with 17 bases between them. In germline, CDR1 is SGHRS, CDR2 YFSETQ. There are 15 residues in the CDR3. The DNA for the CDR3 is TGCGCCACCTCACAGGGTTCCCCTAGCACAGATACGCAGTATTTT. Its protein is CATSQGSPSTDTQYF.

The rearrangement links TRBV11-2 to TRBJ2-1; TRBD1 agrees at 9 bases. J lost 4 bases, V lost 5 bases, and 6 bases had no gene match. The CDR3 sequence is 15 residues long. From germline, CDR1 is SGHAT and CDR2 FQNNGV. CDR3 sequence reads: CASSLDRGEYNEQFF. DNA of the CDR3: TGTGCCAGCAGCCTCGACAGGGGGGAATACAATGAGCAGTTCTTC.

The J gene is TRBJ1-2, the V gene TRBV5-4; 7 bases agree with TRBD1. The germline CDR1 and CDR2 sequences are SGHNT and YYREEE (reference sequence). Germline trimming cut 4 bases from V and 2 bases from J; bases unmatched to any gene: 5. This CDR3 is 14 amino acids long. CDR3 sequence (DNA): TGTGCCAGCAGCAGAGGACAGGACAACTATGGCTACACCTTC. Encoded protein: CASSRGQDNYGYTF. Full variable domain (outside the CDR3, taken from reference TRBV5-4 and TRBJ1-2): ETGVTQSPTHLIKTRGQQVTLRCSSQSGHNTVSWYQQALGQGPQFIFQYYREEENGRGNFPPRFSGLQFPNYSSELNVNALELDDSALYLCASSRGQDNYGYTFGSGTRLTVV.

This clone was observed once. CDR3 sequence: CASSIFLAGPDTQYF. In DNA, the CDR3 is TGTGCCAGTAGTATTTTTTTGGCGGGGCCAGATACGCAGTATTTT. The chain is built from TRBV19 and TRBJ2-3, with a tentative D call TRBD2 (6 bases). V lost 3 bases and J 4 bases, leaving 14 bases between the germline ends. The germline V gene encodes CDR1 LNHDA and CDR2 SQIVND (reference sequence). This CDR3 region has 15 residues.

Worth noting for this clone: Germline is not matched at one junction end, which may reflect a read error. The chain has TRBV7-9 and TRBJ1-6; 12 bases are shared with TRBD1. The germline gives CDR1 SEHNR, CDR2 FQNEAQ (reference sequence). This CDR3 has 16 residues. CDR3 sequence (DNA): TGTTCCAGCAGCCCCCGGGGGACAGGGGGCGTTTCACCCCTCCACTTT. This encodes CSSSPRGTGGVSPLHF.

The J gene is TRBJ2-1, the V gene TRBV4-2, with TRBD1 identical over 8 bases. Germline V gene sequence: CDR1 LGHNA, CDR2 YNFKEQ. The V and J ends lost 4 bases and 7 bases, in that order; junction bases with no gene match: 3. The CDR3 sequence is 13 residues long. The CDR3 bases are TGTGCCAGCAGCCCTGACAGGGGAAATGAGCAGTTCTTC. Translating it yields CASSPDRGNEQFF.